This T cell receptor (beta chain) was observed in a study of blood T cell repertoires in COVID-19. Study-wide background: Collection of acute and convalescent COVID-19 samples took place in the United States, Italy and Spain.

Method: immunoSEQ multiplex PCR; TCRdb's copy keeps in-frame clones and lacks some. The data show fewer than 150,000 clones, with about 87% seen just once and 9.5% to 11% held by the top ten. Germline assignment: CDR1 SGHTS and CDR2 YDEGEE. The CDR3 extends over 15 amino acids. The V and J ends lost 4 bases and 4 bases, in that order; junction bases with no gene match: 8. The receptor comes from a woman older than 75 with acute or convalescent COVID-19. Sequences were obtained from peripheral blood. J is TRBJ1-5 and V is TRBV5-8; TRBD1 matches at 7 bases. For the CDR3, the DNA is TGTGCCAGCAGCCGGGGACAGCGGTTAAATCAGCCCCAGCATTTT. Translation: CASSRGQRLNQPQHF.